What follows describes a single T cell receptor beta chain. The specificity of this receptor is unknown. Base qualities are missing; no much larger clone stands one base away. TCRbeta CDR3 regions were amplified from genomic DNA using the immunoSEQ Assay, a bias-controlled multiplex PCR. Regarding the original processing steps: The number of nucleated cells in each sample was estimated by amplification of reference gene primers within the assay. To quantify the absolute abundance of each unique TCRbeta CDR3 rearrangement, sequence reads were collapsed and filtered. Productive Simpson clonality was computed per sample as the square root of Simpson's diversity index over productive rearrangements. In its TCRdb copy, this immuneACCESS table keeps in-frame sequences only and misses some clones. Where compared with another copy, unresolved V genes explain less than half of these, and the others have no known cause. The DNA was the basis for D and trimming; V, J and clone size are from that table. The table for this sample lists tens of thousands of clones; approximately 86% of them were counted only once. The ten biggest clones cover over 4% of the sample.

Whole blood was collected in K2EDTA tubes by collaborating institutions according to the institutions' own protocols. For TCRbeta analysis, collaborators shipped samples as frozen whole blood, isolated PBMCs, or DNA extracted from either of those sample types. Here V drops 5 bases and J drops 3 bases, and the junction holds 5 bases not matched to any gene. Including cysteine and phenylalanine, the CDR3 has 15 amino acids. The read is trimmed to its CDR3 DNA, 45 bases read in frame from base 1. CDR1 and CDR2 are read off the germline V gene (reference sequence) as LNHDA and SQIVND. These data originate in a study of blood T cell repertoires in COVID-19 (TCRdb year 2020). Looking at the study overall: The collaborator samples originated in the United States, Italy and Spain and spanned the acute and convalescent phases of COVID-19. Deeply sampled blood TCRbeta repertoires from subjects exposed to, actively infected with, or recovered from COVID-19 were included in the dataset. The material from the prospective study consisted of cDNA or gDNA derived from T cells, B-cell-depleted T cells, or PBMCs. Where HLA class I and class II types were available, the types were taken from metadata supplied by the sample provider, not from assay-based typing. Nearly every sample came with metadata listing a de-identified subject ID, COVID-19 status, age in years and sex. The samples were drawn from the first 160 participants of the ongoing ImmuneRACE study and from 1,254 subjects provided by 6 global collaborators. The repertoires were released in a freely available public database intended as a resource for research on the immune response to SARS-CoV-2.

Results the study describes overall, beyond this receptor: Clinical and demographic metadata were provided uncurated, with the amount varying by source and participant.

The sample consisted of peripheral blood. The origin of this receptor is a man between 35 and 55 years old with acute or convalescent COVID-19. The sequence joins TRBV19 to TRBJ2-1; TRBD1 agrees with 9 junctional bases. The encoded CDR3 is CASSLQGAGYNEQFF. The bases are TGTGCCAGTAGTTTACAGGGGGCCGGCTACAATGAGCAGTTCTTC.